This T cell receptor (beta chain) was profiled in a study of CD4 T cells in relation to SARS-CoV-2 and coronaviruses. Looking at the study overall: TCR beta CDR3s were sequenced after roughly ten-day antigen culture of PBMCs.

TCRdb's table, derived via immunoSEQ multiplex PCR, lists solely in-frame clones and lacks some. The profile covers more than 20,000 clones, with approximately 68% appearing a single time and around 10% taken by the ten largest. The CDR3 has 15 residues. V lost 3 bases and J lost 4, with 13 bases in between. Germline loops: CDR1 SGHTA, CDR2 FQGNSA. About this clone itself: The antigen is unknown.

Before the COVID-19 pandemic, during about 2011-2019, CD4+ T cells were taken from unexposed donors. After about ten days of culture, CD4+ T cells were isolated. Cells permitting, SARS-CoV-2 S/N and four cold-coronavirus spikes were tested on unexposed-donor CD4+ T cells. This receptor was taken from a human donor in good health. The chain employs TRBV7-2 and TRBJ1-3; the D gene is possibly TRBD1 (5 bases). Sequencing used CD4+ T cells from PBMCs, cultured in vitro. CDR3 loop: CASSFGDRAGNTIYF. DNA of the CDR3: TGTGCCAGCAGCTTCGGTGACAGAGCAGGAAACACCATATATTTT.